This T cell receptor (beta chain) was profiled in a study of blood T cell repertoires in COVID-19. The CDR3 has 10 amino acids. The V end was cut by 8 bases, the J end by 3 bases, with 8 bases between. In germline, CDR1 is GTSNPN, CDR2 SVGIG (reference sequence). Methods used by the authors: Amplification of reference gene primers was used by the study to estimate nucleated cell counts. Method: immunoSEQ multiplex PCR; TCRdb's copy keeps in-frame clones and lacks some. The V and J calls and clone size come from that table; D and trimming were worked out from the DNA. The sample records under 200,000 clones, around 83% being singletons. In terms of age and location, participants ranged from roughly 18 to 100 years and lived in around 22 US areas. Researchers sorted participants into cohorts using their self-reported clinical history.

The chain couples TRBV30 to TRBJ2-7; no reliable D call. What was sequenced was PBMCs or T cells enriched from blood (not recorded which). The clonotype comes from a woman in her twenties or thirties who had been exposed to COVID-19. The CDR3 reads CAAGGYEQYF. CDR3 DNA: TGTGCCGCCGGTGGCTACGAGCAGTACTTC.